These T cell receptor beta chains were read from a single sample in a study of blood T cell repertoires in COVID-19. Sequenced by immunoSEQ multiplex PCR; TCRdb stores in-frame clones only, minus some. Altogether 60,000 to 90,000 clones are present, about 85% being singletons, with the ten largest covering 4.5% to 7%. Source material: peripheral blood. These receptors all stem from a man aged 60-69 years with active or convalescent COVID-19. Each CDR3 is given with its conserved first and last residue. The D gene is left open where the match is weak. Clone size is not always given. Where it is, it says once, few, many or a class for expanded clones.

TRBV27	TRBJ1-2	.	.	TGTGCCAGCAGTTTATCAGGGGCTGGTGGCTACACCTTC	CASSLSGAGGYTF
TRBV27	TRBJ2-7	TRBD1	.	TGTGCCAGCAGTATCTGGGGGACAGGGAGCTCCCACGAGCAGTACTTC	CASSIWGTGSSHEQYF
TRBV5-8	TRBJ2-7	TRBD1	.	TGTGCCAGCAGCCCCGGGACAGGGCACCTTTACGAGCAGTACTTC	CASSPGTGHLYEQYF
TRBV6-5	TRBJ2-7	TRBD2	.	TGTGCCAGCACCGGGACTAGTGCCCGGGGGGAGCAGTACTTC	CASTGTSARGEQYF
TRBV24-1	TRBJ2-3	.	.	TGTGCCACCAGTGCGCTTGCAGGAGATACGCAGTATTTT	CATSALAGDTQYF
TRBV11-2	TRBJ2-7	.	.	TGTGCCAGCAGCCCCGGATCTAGTTCGACCTACGAGCAGTACTTC	CASSPGSSSTYEQYF
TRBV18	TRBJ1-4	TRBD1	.	TGTGCCAGCTCACCCCGGGACAGGCCAAATGAAAAACTGTTTTTT	CASSPRDRPNEKLFF
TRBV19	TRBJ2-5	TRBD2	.	TGTGCCAGTAGTATAGGGCTAGCGGGGGGGCAAGAGACCCAGTACTTC	CASSIGLAGGQETQYF
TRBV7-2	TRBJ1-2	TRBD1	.	TGTGCCAGCAGCTCTCGGGACAGCCTCTATGGCTACACCTTC	CASSSRDSLYGYTF
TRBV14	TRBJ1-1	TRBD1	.	TGTGCCAGCAGCCAAGTTACAGGGGCCGAAGCTTTCTTT	CASSQVTGAEAFF
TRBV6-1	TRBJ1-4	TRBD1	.	TGTGCCAGCAGTGAGGGACAGGGGGTGAGGGGAGAAAAACTGTTTTTT	CASSEGQGVRGEKLFF
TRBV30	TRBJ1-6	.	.	TGTGCCTGGAGTGTACCCAGGCGCGCCCCTGATTCACCCCTCCACTTT	CAWSVPRRAPDSPLHF
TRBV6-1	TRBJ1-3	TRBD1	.	TGTGCCAGCAGTGCGACCGGGACAGGGTCCTCTGGAAACACCATATATTTT	CASSATGTGSSGNTIYF
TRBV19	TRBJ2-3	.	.	TGTGCCAGCAATTCCTTGGGGGCGCAGGGAGATACGCAGTATTTT	CASNSLGAQGDTQYF
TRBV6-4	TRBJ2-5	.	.	TGTGCCAGCAGAGGACGGCGGGGGCAAAAAGAGACCCAGTACTTC	CASRGRRGQKETQYF
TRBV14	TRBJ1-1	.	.	TGTGCCAGCAGCCAAGGAGTTCGACGCTCGGGGAACACTGAAGCTTTCTTT	CASSQGVRRSGNTEAFF
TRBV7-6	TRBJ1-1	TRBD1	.	TGTGCCAGCAGCCCGCTACCGGGACAGGAAGGCACTGAAGCTTTCTTT	CASSPLPGQEGTEAFF
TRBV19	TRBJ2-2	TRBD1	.	TGTGCCAGTAGGGACAGGGGGAACGGGGAGCTGTTTTTT	CASRDRGNGELFF
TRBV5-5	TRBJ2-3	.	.	TGTGCCAGCAGCTTGCTCCCGAGGACACAAAGCACAGATACGCAGTATTTT	CASSLLPRTQSTDTQYF
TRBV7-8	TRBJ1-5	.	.	TGTGCCAGCAGAGTGAGTCCCGGGGGAAGCAATCAGCCCCAGCATTTT	CASRVSPGGSNQPQHF
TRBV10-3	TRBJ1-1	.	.	TGTGCCATCAGTGACGGGATGAACACTGAAGCTTTCTTT	CAISDGMNTEAFF
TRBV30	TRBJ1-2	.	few	TGTGCCTGGAGTGTATCCCGGGACACCGGGCGGTATGGCTACACCTTC	CAWSVSRDTGRYGYTF
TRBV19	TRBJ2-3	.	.	TGTGCCAGTACTTGGGACACCTTCACAGATACGCAGTATTTT	CASTWDTFTDTQYF
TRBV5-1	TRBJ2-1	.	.	TGCGCCAGCAGCTTGACGGGGAACCCCTACAATGAGCAGTTCTTC	CASSLTGNPYNEQFF
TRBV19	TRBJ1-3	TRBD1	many	TGTGCCAGTACCTTGGACAGGTCGAACGGAAACACCATATATTTT	CASTLDRSNGNTIYF
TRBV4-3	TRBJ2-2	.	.	TGCGCCAGCAGCCGAGAAGGCCCGGGGTCCGGGGAGCTGTTTTTT	CASSREGPGSGELFF
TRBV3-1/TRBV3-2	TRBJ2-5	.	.	TGTGCCAGCAGCCAAGACCTAAACACCCAGTACTTC	CASSQDLNTQYF
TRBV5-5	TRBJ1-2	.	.	TGTGCCAGCAGCCTCGGGAGTACTAACTATGGCTACACCTTC	CASSLGSTNYGYTF
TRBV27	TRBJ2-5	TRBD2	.	TGTGCCAGCACGTCACTAGCGGGGGGCGGGGAGACCCAGTACTTC	CASTSLAGGGETQYF
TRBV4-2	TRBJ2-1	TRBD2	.	TGTGCCAGCAGCCATCCTAGCCTAGCGGGCGGGAGCCTCTTC	CASSHPSLAGGSLF
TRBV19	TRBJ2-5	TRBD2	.	TGTGCCAGTAGTCCCGGACTAGCGGGGGGCGTAGAGACCCAGTACTTC	CASSPGLAGGVETQYF
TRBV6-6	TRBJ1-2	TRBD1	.	TGTGCCAGCAGGGAGGGACAGGGGGCGAAGGGCTACACCTTC	CASREGQGAKGYTF
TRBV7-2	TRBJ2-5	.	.	TGTGCCAGCAGCCCCGGACAGCCTGGGCTGGAGACCCAGTACTTC	CASSPGQPGLETQYF
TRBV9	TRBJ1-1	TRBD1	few	TGTGCCAGCAGCGTTGCAGGGGGCTCAAGAGCTGAAGCTTTCTTT	CASSVAGGSRAEAFF
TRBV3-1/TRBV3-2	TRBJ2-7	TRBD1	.	TGTGCCAGCAGCCAAGATCCCCCGAGGACAGGTTCCTACGAGCAGTACTTC	CASSQDPPRTGSYEQYF
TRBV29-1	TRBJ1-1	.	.	TGCAGCGTTGATGACGGGGGCACTGAAGCTTTCTTT	CSVDDGGTEAFF
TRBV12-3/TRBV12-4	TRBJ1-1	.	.	TGTGCCAGCAGTTTTGACAGGAACACTGAAGCTTTCTTT	CASSFDRNTEAFF
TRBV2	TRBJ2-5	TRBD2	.	TGTGCCAGCAGTGGGGCACTAGCGGGGTTGGAGACCCAGTACTTC	CASSGALAGLETQYF
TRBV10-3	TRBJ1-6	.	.	TGTGCCATCAGTGAGTCGGCAGACTATAATTCACCCCTCCACTTT	CAISESADYNSPLHF
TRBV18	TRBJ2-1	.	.	TGTGCCAGCTCACTCAACTTCCGGGTAGATGAGCAGTTCTTC	CASSLNFRVDEQFF
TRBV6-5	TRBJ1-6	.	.	TGTGCCAGCAGTTCCACCCAGGGGTCCTATAATTCACCCCTCCACTTT	CASSSTQGSYNSPLHF
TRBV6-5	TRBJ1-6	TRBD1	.	TGTGCCAGCACCAAGGGGACAGTAAATTCACCCCTCCACTTT	CASTKGTVNSPLHF
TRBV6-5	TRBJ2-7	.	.	TGTGCCAGCAAACCGGGACAAATGTCTTACGAGCAGTACTTC	CASKPGQMSYEQYF
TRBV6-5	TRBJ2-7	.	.	TGTGCCAGCCGTTACGACAGGCACCCGACCTACGAGCAGTACTTC	CASRYDRHPTYEQYF
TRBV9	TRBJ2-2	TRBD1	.	TGTGCCAGCAGCGTCCGAACAGGGGGAGGGGAGCTGTTTTTT	CASSVRTGGGELFF
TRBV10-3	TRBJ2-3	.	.	TGTGCCATCAGTGAGTCGACAGGCCCAGGTGATACGCAGTATTTT	CAISESTGPGDTQYF
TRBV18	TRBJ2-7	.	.	TGTGCCAGCTCACCGGCAGGGTACGAGCAGTACTTC	CASSPAGYEQYF
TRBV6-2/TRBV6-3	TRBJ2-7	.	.	TGTGCCAGCAGTTACTCGCCAGGGTCCCCCTCCTACGAGCAGTACTTC	CASSYSPGSPSYEQYF
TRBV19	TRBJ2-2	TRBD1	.	TGTGCCAGTAGTATAGACACAGGGGCCGGGGAGCTGTTTTTT	CASSIDTGAGELFF
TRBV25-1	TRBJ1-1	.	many	TGTGCCAGCAGTGCTCTGAACACTGAAGCTTTCTTT	CASSALNTEAFF
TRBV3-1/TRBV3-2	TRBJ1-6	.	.	TGTGCCAGCAGCCAAGTGTGGCAGGGAAATTCACCCCTCCACTTT	CASSQVWQGNSPLHF
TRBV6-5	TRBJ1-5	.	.	TGTGCCAGCAGACCCGACAGGTTTAGCAATCAGCCCCAGCATTTT	CASRPDRFSNQPQHF
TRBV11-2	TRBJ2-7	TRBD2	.	TGTGCCAGCTGGCGGGGGGCATACCACGAGCAGTACTTC	CASWRGAYHEQYF
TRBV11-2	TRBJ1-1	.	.	TGTGCCAGCAGCTTAGGGGGCCCGAACACTGAAGCTTTCTTT	CASSLGGPNTEAFF